A single sample gave rise to the 7 T cell receptor beta chains below, sequenced in a study of identical twins. TCRdb passed the 5' RACE reads through MiXCR, listing each CDR3 protein once. The sample consists of 450,000 or so distinct CDR3 sequences, 20% to 30% of them appearing once. In addition, the sample was reused for a study of T cells expressing NK-cell markers.

The sample taken for sequencing was CD4+ T cells sorted from blood. The receptors originated from a woman aged 18-29 years in good health.

This clonotype was picked up a small number of times. This chain links TRBV2 with TRBJ2-1, with TRBD2 matching 13 bases. V gave up 8 bases and J gave up 13 bases; unmatched junction bases: 11. The CDR3 covers 14 residues. Germline V gene lookup returns CDR1 SNHLY and CDR2 FYNNEI. The CDR3 DNA follows: TGTGCCAGCTTACCCGGGACTAGCGGGAAAGGACAGTTCTTC. Encoded protein: CASLPGTSGKGQFF.

This clonotype appeared a few times. The chain carries TRBV12-3 or TRBV12-4 and TRBJ2-7; either TRBD1 or TRBD2 may fit D (6 bases each). The CDR3 has 16 amino acids. Deletions cut 5 bases from V and 2 bases from J, with 19 bases between. The CDR3 nucleotides are TGTGCCAGCAGTAGGGGGAGGTGGGGGGAGACCTACGAGCAGTACTTC. It encodes CASSRGRWGETYEQYF.

The chain joins TRBV18 to TRBJ2-3; D is undetermined. The CDR3 is made up of 12 amino acids. Germline loops: CDR1 KGHSH, CDR2 LQKENI. Trimming removed 1 base from V and 5 bases from J, with 4 bases in between. The CDR3 sequence is CASSPQEDTQYF. In nucleotides, the CDR3 is TGTGCCAGCTCACCACAGGAAGATACGCAGTATTTT.

The CDR3 DNA follows: TGTGCCAGCAGCCAAGGTAGGTCGAGCTTCGACGAGCAGTACTTC. Its translation is CASSQGRSSFDEQYF. The chain links TRBV3-1 to TRBJ2-7; D call uncertain. There are 15 residues in the CDR3. V lost 1 base and J lost 5, with 15 bases in between. Germline loops: CDR1 LGHDT, CDR2 YNNKEL (reference sequence).

A few counts support this clonotype. The chain has TRBV20-1 and TRBJ2-5; 9 bases match TRBD1. Germline V CDR1 and CDR2: DFQATT, SNEGSKA (reference sequence). V trimming: 6 bases; J trimming: 4 bases; junction bases outside the gene matches: 9. This CDR3 comprises 14 residues. CDR3 in DNA: TGCAGTGCCAGGAGGGGACAGGGAACAGAGACCCAGTACTTC. Amino acids: CSARRGQGTETQYF.

This clonotype was seen a single time. V is TRBV20-1 and J is TRBJ2-3; tentatively, D is TRBD1 (6 bases). CDR1 is DFQATT, CDR2 SNEGSKA, per germline (reference sequence). The CDR3 runs to 16 residues. Trimming shortened V by 3 bases and J by 2 bases, and 18 bases separated the two germline ends. CDR3 bases: TGCAGTGCTAGCTACAGGGCCCTAACACTCACAGATACGCAGTATTTT. Amino acids: CSASYRALTLTDTQYF.

The chain has TRBV9 and TRBJ2-1; 7 bases line up with TRBD2. Trimming cost V 2 bases and J 0 bases; bases outside gene matches: 5. Germline lookup yields CDR1 SGDLS and CDR2 YYNGEE. The CDR3 has 16 residues. The CDR3 spells CASSVGGRGSYNEQFF. The CDR3 nucleotides are TGTGCCAGCAGCGTTGGAGGGAGGGGCTCCTACAATGAGCAGTTCTTC.